The next 4 T cell receptor beta chains were all read from a single sample in a study of OX40 agonist ivuxolimab in advanced cancers. The assay was immunoSEQ multiplex PCR, and TCRdb's table has in-frame clones only and misses some. Here the sample spans several thousand clones, roughly 84% being singletons. The material was CD4+ or CD8+ T cells sorted from blood, obtained in a trial of the OX40 agonist ivuxolimab. All receptors derive from an adult with an advanced solid tumor such as melanoma, head and neck, liver or kidney cancer.

The rearrangement links TRBV6-5 to TRBJ2-5, with 10 positions matching TRBD1. Germline V gene data show CDR1 as MNHEY and CDR2 as SVGAGI. This CDR3 is 14 amino acids long. V shed 6 bases, J shed 5 bases, and the junction held 6 bases outside the gene matches. This chain's CDR3 is CASSLGQGSETQYF. DNA of the CDR3: TGTGCCAGCAGCCTGGGACAGGGGTCCGAGACCCAGTACTTC.

This chain connects TRBV9 to TRBJ2-5; a possible D gene is TRBD1 (5 bases). This CDR3 has 15 amino acids. Germline loops: CDR1 SGDLS, CDR2 YYNGEE. V lost 0 bases to trimming and J lost 1 base, with 10 bases between them. The CDR3 DNA is TGTGCCAGCAGCGTAGAGGGGCTGGGCCAAGAGACCCAGTACTTC. This gives the protein CASSVEGLGQETQYF.

The genes are TRBV29-1 and TRBJ2-3; D unclear. CDR1 and CDR2 (germline): SQVTM, ANQGSEA. V shed 4 bases and J shed 2 bases, with 13 bases lying between them. This CDR3 region has 14 residues. CDR3 nucleotides: TGCAGCGTTGGTCTCCTCTCCACCACAGATACGCAGTATTTT. Protein: CSVGLLSTTDTQYF.

The V gene is TRBV28, the J gene TRBJ2-5; D is possibly TRBD2 (5 bases). Germline V gene lookup returns CDR1 MDHEN and CDR2 SYDVKM. Trimming cost V 8 bases and J 5 bases, with 18 bases left between them. This CDR3 region has 14 residues. The CDR3 reads CASGPTGGGETQYF. The DNA of the CDR3 is TGTGCCAGCGGGCCGACCGGAGGCGGCGAGACCCAGTACTTC. The full variable domain, its missing parts supplied by reference TRBV28 and TRBJ2-5, is DVKVTQSSRYLVKRTGEKVFLECVQDMDHENMFWYRQDPGLGLRLIYFSYDVKMKEKGDIPEGYSVSREKKERFSLILESASTNQTSMYLCASGPTGGGETQYFGPGTRLLVL.